These 11 T cell receptor beta chains share one sample of origin, sequenced in a study of blood T cell repertoires in COVID-19. This table comes from immunoSEQ multiplex PCR, and its TCRdb copy is limited to in-frame clones, with some not included. Among about 15,000 clones, about 83% were seen once, and the ten largest hold around 30%. Sequenced sample: peripheral blood. The receptor set was obtained from a human donor in a cohort sampled during active COVID-19.

This chain uses TRBV5-6 with TRBJ2-1; tentatively, D is TRBD2 (5 bases). Per germline, CDR1 SGHDT and CDR2 YYEEEE. The ends were cut back, 0 bases at V and 0 bases at J, with 7 bases in the middle. There are 15 residues in the CDR3. The chain's CDR3 is CASSLDGVSYNEQFF. CDR3 nucleotides: TGTGCCAGCAGCTTGGACGGGGTCTCCTACAATGAGCAGTTCTTC.

The CDR3 coding sequence is TGTGCCAGCAGCTTAGGGACTTACGAGCAGTACTTC. Translation gives CASSLGTYEQYF. The V call is TRBV7-2, the J call TRBJ2-7; possible D gene TRBD2, 5 bases. The CDR3 spans 12 residues. Looked up from germline, CDR1 is SGHTA and CDR2 is FQGNSA. The V end lost 1 base, the J end lost 4 bases, and 5 bases lay between the germline ends.

This chain connects TRBV2 to TRBJ1-5; D call uncertain. Trimming took 7 bases from V and 7 from J, leaving 20 bases between them. The CDR3 extends over 15 amino acids. Germline-derived CDR1 and CDR2 are SNHLY and FYNNEI. In DNA form, the CDR3 reads TGTGCCAGCAAGCTTGAGGGTTCACGTCGGCAGCCCCAGCATTTT. The encoded protein is CASKLEGSRRQPQHF.

The rearrangement uses TRBV5-8 and TRBJ1-5; 9 bases align to TRBD1. The CDR3 sequence is 18 residues long. The V segment lost 2 bases and the J segment 3 bases; nucleotides outside the gene matches: 12. Germline V gene lookup returns CDR1 SGHTS and CDR2 YDEGEE. Written as DNA, the CDR3 is TGTGCCAGCAGCTTTGGGTGGGACAGGGAGGGGCCCAATCAGCCCCAGCATTTT. Amino acids: CASSFGWDREGPNQPQHF.

J is TRBJ1-5 and V is TRBV30; D possibly corresponds to TRBD1 (6 bases). The germline V gene has CDR1 GTSNPN and CDR2 SVGIG (reference sequence). The CDR3 runs to 14 residues. V lost 0 bases, J lost 5 bases, and 11 bases lay in between. In nucleotides, the CDR3 is TGTGCCTGGAGTGTACTAAGGACAGATCAGCCCCAGCATTTT. As protein: CAWSVLRTDQPQHF.

The V and J genes are TRBV28 and TRBJ2-6; 7 bases map to TRBD2. In germline, CDR1 is MDHEN, CDR2 SYDVKM. After removal of 3 bases from V and 4 bases from J, the junction contained 12 bases not matched to a gene. CDR3 size: 18 residues. The CDR3 DNA is TGTGCCAGCAGTTTGGGGAACGGGAGGAGGCTCGGGGCCAACGTCCTGACTTTC. Translation gives CASSLGNGRRLGANVLTF. Based on the CDR3 plus reference TRBV28 and TRBJ2-6, the full variable domain is DVKVTQSSRYLVKRTGEKVFLECVQDMDHENMFWYRQDPGLGLRLIYFSYDVKMKEKGDIPEGYSVSREKKERFSLILESASTNQTSMYLCASSLGNGRRLGANVLTFGAGSRLTVL.

The chain has TRBV28 and TRBJ2-7, with TRBD2 matching 7 bases. J gave up 0 bases and V 11 bases, and 4 bases lay outside the gene matches. This CDR3 has 12 amino acids. Germline V lookup: CDR1 MDHEN, CDR2 SYDVKM. The CDR3 nucleotides read TGTGCCTCCGGGACTATCTCCTACGAGCAGTACTTC. It translates to CASGTISYEQYF.

V gene TRBV4-2 combines with J gene TRBJ1-1; 7 nucleotides match TRBD1. CDR3 length: 14 amino acids. V shed 4 bases and J 2 bases; nucleotides not matched to a gene: 4. From germline, CDR1 is LGHNA and CDR2 YNFKEQ. CDR3 in DNA: TGTGCCAGCAGCCGAGAGGGGGCTAACACTGAAGCTTTCTTT. This codes for CASSREGANTEAFF.

The CDR3 is CATSADAGGAYNEQFF. The CDR3 coding sequence is TGTGCCACCAGTGCCGATGCAGGGGGAGCATACAATGAGCAGTTCTTC. The chain recombines TRBV24-1 with TRBJ2-1, with 7 bases aligning to TRBD1. This CDR3 has 16 residues. CDR1 and CDR2 (germline): KGHDR, SFDVKD. With V trimmed by 5 bases and J by 4 bases, 10 bases remained unmatched.

This sequence joins TRBV6-5 and TRBJ2-7, with TRBD2 as a possible D gene (5 bases). Germline CDR1 and CDR2: MNHEY and SVGAGI. Trimming pared 6 bases from V and 3 bases from J, leaving 9 bases between. This CDR3 comprises 12 residues. Here the CDR3 DNA reads TGTGCCAGCAGAAGACGGGGCTACGAGCAGTACTTC. Protein product: CASRRRGYEQYF.

The V and J genes are TRBV5-4 and TRBJ2-1, with D maybe TRBD2 (6 bases). This CDR3 is 16 amino acids long. CDR1 is SGHNT, CDR2 YYREEE, per germline (reference sequence). V lost 4 bases and J 4 bases, leaving 18 bases between the germline ends. CDR3 nucleotide sequence: TGTGCCAGCAGCGCCCGAAGCGGGCCTCCTTACAATGAGCAGTTCTTC. This codes for CASSARSGPPYNEQFF.